The T cell receptor (beta chain) under discussion was sequenced for a study of shared clonotypes between healthy human individuals. The naive CD8 population came from CD45RO-negative cells selected for CCR7, without terminally differentiated effector memory CD45RA+ cells. The table came from immunoSEQ multiplex PCR; TCRdb's copy has only in-frame clones and leaves some out. The sample consists of about 2.2 million clones, 85% to 95% of them appearing once. The clonotype originates from a man between 18 and 29 years old in good health. Some clones in this sample may be carry-over from other donors' samples. Sequencing was performed on naive CD8+ T cells from PBMCs.

The CDR3 DNA reads as TGTGCCAGCAGTGAGTCCCGGGACAGGGTTGCCTACGAGCAGTACTTC. It encodes CASSESRDRVAYEQYF. The chain carries TRBV2 and TRBJ2-7, with TRBD1 matching 9 bases. This CDR3 contains 16 residues. Germline trimming cut 3 bases from V and 2 bases from J; bases unmatched to any gene: 8. Germline loops: CDR1 SNHLY, CDR2 FYNNEI.